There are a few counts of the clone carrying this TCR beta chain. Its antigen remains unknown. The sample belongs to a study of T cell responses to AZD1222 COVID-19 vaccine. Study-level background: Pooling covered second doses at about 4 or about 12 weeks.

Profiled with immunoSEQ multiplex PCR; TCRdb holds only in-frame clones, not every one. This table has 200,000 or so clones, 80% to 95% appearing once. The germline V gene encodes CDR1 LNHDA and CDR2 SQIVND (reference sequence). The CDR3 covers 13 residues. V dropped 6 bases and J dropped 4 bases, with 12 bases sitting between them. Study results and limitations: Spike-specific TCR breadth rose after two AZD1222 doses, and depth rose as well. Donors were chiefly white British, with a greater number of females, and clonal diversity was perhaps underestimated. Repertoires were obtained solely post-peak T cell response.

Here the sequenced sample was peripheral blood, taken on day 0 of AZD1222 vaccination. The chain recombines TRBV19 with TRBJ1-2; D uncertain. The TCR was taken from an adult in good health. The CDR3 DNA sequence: TGTGCCAGTAGGGAGGGAACGCGCTATGGCTACACCTTC. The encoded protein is CASREGTRYGYTF.